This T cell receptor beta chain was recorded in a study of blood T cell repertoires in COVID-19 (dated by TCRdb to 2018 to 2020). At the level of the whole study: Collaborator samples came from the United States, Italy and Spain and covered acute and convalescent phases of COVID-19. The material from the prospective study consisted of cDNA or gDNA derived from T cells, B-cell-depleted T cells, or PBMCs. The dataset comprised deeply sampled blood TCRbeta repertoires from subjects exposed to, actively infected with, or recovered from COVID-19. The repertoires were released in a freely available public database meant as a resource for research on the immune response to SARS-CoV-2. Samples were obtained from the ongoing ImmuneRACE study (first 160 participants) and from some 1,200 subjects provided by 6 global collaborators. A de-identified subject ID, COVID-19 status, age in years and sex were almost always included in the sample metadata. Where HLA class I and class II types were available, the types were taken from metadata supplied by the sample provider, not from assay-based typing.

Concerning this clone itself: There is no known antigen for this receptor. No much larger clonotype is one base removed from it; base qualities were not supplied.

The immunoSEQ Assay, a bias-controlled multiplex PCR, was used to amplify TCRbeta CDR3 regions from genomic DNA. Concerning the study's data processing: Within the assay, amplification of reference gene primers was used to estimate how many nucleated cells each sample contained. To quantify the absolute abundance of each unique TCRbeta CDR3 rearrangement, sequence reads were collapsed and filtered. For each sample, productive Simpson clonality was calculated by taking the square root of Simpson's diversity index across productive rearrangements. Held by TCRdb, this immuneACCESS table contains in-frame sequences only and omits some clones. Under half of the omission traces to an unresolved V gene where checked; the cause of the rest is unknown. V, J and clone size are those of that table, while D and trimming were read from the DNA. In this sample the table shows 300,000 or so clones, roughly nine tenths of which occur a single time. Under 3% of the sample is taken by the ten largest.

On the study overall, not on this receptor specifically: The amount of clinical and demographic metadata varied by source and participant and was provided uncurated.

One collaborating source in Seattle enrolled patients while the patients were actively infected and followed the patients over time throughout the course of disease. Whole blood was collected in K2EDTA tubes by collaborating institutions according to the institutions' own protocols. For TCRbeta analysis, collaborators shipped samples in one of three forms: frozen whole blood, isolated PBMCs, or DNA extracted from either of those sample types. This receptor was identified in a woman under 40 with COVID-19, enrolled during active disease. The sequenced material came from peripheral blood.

The CDR3 loop reads CASSPKGNTNQPQHF. The DNA is as follows: TGTGCCAGCTCACCGAAGGGGAATACCAATCAGCCCCAGCATTTT. The V and J segments used are TRBV18 and TRBJ1-5, with TRBD1 perhaps the D gene, on 5 matching bases. Reading from cysteine to phenylalanine, the CDR3 counts 15 amino acids. The sequence is cut down to CDR3 DNA, 45 bases in frame from base 1. Reading the germline V gene gives CDR1 KGHSH and CDR2 LQKENI. V drops 3 bases and J drops 3 bases, leaving 12 bases in between. Joined to the reference TRBV18 and TRBJ1-5 proteins, this CDR3 gives the full variable domain: NAGVMQNPRHLVRRRGQEARLRCSPMKGHSHVYWYRQLPEEGLKFMVYLQKENIIDESGMPKERFSAEFPKEGPSILRIQQVVRGDSAAYFCASSPKGNTNQPQHFGDGTRLSIL.